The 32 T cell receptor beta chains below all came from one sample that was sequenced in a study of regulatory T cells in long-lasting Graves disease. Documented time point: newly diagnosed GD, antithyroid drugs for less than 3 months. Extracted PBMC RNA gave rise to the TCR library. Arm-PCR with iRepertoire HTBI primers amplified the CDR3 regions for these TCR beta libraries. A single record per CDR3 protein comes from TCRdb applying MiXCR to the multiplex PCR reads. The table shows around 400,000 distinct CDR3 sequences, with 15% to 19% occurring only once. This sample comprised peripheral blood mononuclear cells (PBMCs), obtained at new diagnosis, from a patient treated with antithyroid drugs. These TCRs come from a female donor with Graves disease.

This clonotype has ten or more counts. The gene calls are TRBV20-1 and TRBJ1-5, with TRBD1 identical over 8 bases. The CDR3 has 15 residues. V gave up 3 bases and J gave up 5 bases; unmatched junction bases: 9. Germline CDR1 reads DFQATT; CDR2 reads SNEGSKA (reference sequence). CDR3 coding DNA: TGCAGTGCTAGTTCTTCCGGGACAGGCCATCAGCCCCAGCATTTT. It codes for CSASSSGTGHQPQHF.

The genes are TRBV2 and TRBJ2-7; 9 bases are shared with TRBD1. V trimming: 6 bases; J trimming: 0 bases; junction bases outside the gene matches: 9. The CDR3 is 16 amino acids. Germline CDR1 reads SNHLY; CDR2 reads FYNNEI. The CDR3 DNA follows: TGTGCCAGCAGCTTAGTAAGGGACAGGGCCTCCTACGAGCAGTACTTC. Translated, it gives CASSLVRDRASYEQYF.

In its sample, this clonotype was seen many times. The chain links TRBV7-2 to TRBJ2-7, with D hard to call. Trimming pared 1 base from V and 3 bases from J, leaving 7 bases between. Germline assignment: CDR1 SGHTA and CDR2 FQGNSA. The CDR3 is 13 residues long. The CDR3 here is CASSLELIYEQYF. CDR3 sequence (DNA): TGTGCCAGCAGCTTAGAGTTGATCTACGAGCAGTACTTC.

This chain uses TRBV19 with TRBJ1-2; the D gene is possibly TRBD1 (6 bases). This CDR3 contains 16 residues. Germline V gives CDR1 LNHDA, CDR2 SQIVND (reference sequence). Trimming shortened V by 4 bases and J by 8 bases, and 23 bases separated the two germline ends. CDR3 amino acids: CASSTDRNPVSGGYTF. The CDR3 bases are TGTGCCAGTAGTACTGACAGGAACCCCGTGAGTGGGGGCTACACCTTC. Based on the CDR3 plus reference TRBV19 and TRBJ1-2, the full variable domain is DGGITQSPKYLFRKEGQNVTLSCEQNLNHDAMYWYRQDPGQGLRLIYYSQIVNDFQKGDIAEGYSVSREKKESFPLTVTSAQKNPTAFYLCASSTDRNPVSGGYTFGSGTRLTVV.

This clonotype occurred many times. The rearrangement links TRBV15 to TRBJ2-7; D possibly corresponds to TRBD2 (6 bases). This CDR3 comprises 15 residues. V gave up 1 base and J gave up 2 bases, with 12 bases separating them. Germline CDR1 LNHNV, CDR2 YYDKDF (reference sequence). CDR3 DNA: TGTGCCACCAGCAGAGGGTGGGGAGGAACCTACGAGCAGTACTTC. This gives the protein CATSRGWGGTYEQYF.

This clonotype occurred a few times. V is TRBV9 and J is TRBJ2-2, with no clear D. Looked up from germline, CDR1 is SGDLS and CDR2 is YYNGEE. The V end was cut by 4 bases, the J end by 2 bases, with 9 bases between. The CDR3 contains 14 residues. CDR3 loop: CASSRDTNTGELFF. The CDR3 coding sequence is TGTGCCAGCAGCAGGGATACAAACACCGGGGAGCTGTTTTTT.

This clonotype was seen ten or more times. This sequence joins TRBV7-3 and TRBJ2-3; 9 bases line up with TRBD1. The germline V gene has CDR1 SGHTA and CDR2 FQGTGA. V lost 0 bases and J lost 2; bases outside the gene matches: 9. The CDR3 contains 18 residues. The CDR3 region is CASSLTTGGGFYTDTQYF. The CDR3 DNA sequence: TGTGCCAGCAGCTTAACGACAGGGGGTGGCTTCTACACAGATACGCAGTATTTT.

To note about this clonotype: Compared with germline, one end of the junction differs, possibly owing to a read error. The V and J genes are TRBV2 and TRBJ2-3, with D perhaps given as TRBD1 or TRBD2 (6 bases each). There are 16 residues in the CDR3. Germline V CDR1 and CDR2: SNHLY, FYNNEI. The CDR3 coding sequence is TGTGCCAGCAGTGGATCTCGGGGGCTGGGAACAGATACGCAGTGTTTT. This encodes CASSGSRGLGTDTQCF.

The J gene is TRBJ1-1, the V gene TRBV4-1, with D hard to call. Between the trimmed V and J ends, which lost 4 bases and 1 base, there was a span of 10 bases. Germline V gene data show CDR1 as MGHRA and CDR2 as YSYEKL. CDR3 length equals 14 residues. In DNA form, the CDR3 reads TGCGCCAGCAGCCGAGTGAGGCGGAACACTGAAGCTTTCTTT. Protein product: CASSRVRRNTEAFF.

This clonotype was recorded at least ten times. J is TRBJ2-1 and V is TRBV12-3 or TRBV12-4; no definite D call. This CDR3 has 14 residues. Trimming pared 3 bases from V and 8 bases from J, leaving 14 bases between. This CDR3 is CASSLDGPLDEQFF. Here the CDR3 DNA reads TGTGCCAGCAGTTTGGACGGGCCTTTGGATGAGCAGTTCTTC.

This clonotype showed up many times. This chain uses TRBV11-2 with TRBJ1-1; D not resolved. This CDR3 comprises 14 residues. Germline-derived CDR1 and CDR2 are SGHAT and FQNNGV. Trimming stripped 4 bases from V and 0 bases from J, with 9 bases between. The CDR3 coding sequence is TGTGCCAGCAGCTCGACACGGATGAACACTGAAGCTTTCTTT. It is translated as CASSSTRMNTEAFF.

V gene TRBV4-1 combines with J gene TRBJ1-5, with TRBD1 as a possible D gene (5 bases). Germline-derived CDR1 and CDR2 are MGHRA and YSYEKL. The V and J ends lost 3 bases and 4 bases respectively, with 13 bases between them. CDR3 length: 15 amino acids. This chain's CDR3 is CASSQLQAQNQPQHF. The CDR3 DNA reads TGCGCCAGCAGCCAGCTACAGGCACAAAATCAGCCCCAGCATTTT.

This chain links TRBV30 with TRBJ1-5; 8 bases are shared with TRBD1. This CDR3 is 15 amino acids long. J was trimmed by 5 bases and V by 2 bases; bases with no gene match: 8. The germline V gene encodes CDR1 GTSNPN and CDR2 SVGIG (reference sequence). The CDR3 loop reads CAWSRQGWSYQPQHF. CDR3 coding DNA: TGTGCCTGGAGTCGACAGGGGTGGTCTTATCAGCCCCAGCATTTT.

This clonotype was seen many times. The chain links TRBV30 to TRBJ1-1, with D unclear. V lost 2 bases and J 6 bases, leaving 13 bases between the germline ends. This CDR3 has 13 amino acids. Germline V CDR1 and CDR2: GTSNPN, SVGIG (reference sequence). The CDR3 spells CAWSRAAVSEAFF. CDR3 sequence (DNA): TGTGCCTGGAGTAGGGCAGCGGTCTCTGAAGCTTTCTTT.

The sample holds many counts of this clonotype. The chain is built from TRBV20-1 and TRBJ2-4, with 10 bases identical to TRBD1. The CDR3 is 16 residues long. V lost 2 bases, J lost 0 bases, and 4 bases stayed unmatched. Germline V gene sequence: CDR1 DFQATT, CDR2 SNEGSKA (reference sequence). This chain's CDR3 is CSARKTGGAAKNIQYF. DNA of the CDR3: TGCAGTGCTAGAAAGACAGGGGGCGCAGCCAAAAACATTCAGTACTTC.

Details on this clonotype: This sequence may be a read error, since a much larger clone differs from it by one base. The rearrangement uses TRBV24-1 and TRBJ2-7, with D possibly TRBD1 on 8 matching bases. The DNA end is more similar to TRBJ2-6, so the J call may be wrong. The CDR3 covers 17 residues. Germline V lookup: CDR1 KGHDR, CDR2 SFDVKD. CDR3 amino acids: CATGGQGARGGSNALTF. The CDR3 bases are TGTGCCACCGGGGGTCAGGGGGCAAGGGGAGGGTCCAACGCCCTGACTTTC.

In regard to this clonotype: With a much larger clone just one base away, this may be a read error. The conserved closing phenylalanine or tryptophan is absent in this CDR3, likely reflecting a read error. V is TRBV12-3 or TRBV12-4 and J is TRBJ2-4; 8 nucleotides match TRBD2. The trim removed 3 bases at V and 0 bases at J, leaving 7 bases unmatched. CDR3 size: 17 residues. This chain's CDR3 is CASSFSRGGIAKNIQYL. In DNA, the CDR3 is TGTGCCAGCAGTTTCAGTCGCGGGGGGATAGCCAAAAACATTCAGTACCTC.

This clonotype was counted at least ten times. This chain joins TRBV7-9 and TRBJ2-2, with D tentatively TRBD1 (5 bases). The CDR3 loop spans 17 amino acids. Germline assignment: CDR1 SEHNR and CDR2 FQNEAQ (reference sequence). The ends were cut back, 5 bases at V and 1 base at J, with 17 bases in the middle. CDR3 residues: CASSVELGAQNTGELFF. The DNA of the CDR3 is TGTGCCAGCAGCGTAGAGCTTGGGGCTCAGAACACCGGGGAGCTGTTTTTT. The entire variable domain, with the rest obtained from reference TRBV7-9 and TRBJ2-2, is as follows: DTGVSQNPRHKITKRGQNVTFRCDPISEHNRLYWYRQTLGQGPEFLTYFQNEAQLEKSRLLSDRFSAERPKGSFSTLEIQRTEQGDSAMYLCASSVELGAQNTGELFFGEGSRLTVL.

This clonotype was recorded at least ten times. CDR3: CASSQEARQGSDEQYF. DNA for the CDR3: TGTGCCAGCAGCCAAGAGGCGAGACAGGGGAGCGACGAGCAGTACTTC. The V call is TRBV4-2, the J call TRBJ2-7, with TRBD1 identical over 8 bases. The CDR3 length is 16 residues. Germline loops: CDR1 LGHNA, CDR2 YNFKEQ. Germline trimming cut 0 bases from V and 5 bases from J; bases unmatched to any gene: 9.

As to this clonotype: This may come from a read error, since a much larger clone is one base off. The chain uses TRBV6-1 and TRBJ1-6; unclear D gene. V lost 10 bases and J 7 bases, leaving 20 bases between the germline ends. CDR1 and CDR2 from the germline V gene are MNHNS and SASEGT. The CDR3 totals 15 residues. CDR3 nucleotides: TGTGCCAACAAGGGCAGACCTTCGAAGAATTCACCCCTCCACTTT. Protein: CANKGRPSKNSPLHF.

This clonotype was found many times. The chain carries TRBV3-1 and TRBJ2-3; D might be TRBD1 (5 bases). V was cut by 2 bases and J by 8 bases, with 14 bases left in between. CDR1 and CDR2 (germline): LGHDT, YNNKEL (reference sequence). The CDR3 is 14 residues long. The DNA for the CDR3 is TGTGCCAGCAGCCAATCTAATTCTAGGGGTACGCAGTATTTT. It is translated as CASSQSNSRGTQYF.

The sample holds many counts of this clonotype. CDR3 DNA: TGTGCCAGCAGTGATGGGCGGACATACACCGGGGAGCTGTTTTTT. Protein product: CASSDGRTYTGELFF. The chain recombines TRBV6-1 with TRBJ2-2, with D possibly TRBD1 on 5 matching bases. Germline assignment: CDR1 MNHNS and CDR2 SASEGT. V lost 3 bases, J lost 3 bases, and 11 bases lay in between. The CDR3 is made up of 15 amino acids.

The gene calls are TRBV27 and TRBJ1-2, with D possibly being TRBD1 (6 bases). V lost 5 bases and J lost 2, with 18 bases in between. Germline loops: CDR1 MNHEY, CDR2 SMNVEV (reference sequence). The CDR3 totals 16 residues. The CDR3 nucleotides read TGTGCCAGCAGTGAGTCGGGAGGGCAGGGGAACTATGGCTACACCTTC. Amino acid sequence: CASSESGGQGNYGYTF.

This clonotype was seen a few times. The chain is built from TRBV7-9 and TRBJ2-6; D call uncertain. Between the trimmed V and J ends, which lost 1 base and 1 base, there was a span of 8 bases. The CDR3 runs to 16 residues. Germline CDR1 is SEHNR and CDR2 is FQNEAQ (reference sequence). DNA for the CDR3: TGTGCCAGCAGCTTAGGTGGCCGATCTGGGGCCAACGTCCTGACTTTC. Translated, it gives CASSLGGRSGANVLTF.

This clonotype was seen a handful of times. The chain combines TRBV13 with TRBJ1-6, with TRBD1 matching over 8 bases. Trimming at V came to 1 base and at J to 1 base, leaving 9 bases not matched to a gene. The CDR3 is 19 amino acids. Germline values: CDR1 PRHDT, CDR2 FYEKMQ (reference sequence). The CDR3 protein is CASSLARGLTGSYNSPLHF. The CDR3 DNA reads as TGTGCCAGCAGCTTAGCCAGGGGGCTAACAGGGTCCTATAATTCACCCCTCCACTTT.

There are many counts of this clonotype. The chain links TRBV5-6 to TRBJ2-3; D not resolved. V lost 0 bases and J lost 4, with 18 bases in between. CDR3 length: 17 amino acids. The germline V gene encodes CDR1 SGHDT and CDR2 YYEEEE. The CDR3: CASSLVATSVWADTQYF. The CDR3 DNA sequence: TGTGCCAGCAGCTTGGTCGCGACTTCGGTATGGGCAGATACGCAGTATTTT. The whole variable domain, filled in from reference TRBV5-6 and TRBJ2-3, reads DAGVTQSPTHLIKTRGQQVTLRCSPKSGHDTVSWYQQALGQGPQFIFQYYEEEERQRGNFPDRFSGHQFPNYSSELNVNALLLGDSALYLCASSLVATSVWADTQYFGPGTRLTVL.

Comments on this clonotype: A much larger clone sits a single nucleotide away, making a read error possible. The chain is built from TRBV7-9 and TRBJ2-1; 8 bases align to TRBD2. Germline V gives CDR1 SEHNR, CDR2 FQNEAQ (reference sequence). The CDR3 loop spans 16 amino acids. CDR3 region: CACSPSRGGILNEQFF. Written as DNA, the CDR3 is TGTGCCTGCAGCCCCAGTCGGGGGGGAATTCTCAATGAGCAGTTCTTC.

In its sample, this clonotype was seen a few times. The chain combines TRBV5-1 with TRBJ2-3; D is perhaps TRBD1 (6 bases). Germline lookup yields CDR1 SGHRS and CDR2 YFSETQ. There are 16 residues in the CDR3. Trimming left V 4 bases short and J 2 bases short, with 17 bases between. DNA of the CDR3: TGCGCCAGCAGCCCTTCAGACAGGAGCCTCACAGATACGCAGTATTTT. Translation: CASSPSDRSLTDTQYF.

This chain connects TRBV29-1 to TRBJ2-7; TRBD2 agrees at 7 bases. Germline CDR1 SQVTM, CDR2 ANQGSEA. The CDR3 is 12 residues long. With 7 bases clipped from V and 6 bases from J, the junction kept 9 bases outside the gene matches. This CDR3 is CSAATSMGEQYF. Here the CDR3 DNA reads TGCAGCGCCGCGACTAGCATGGGCGAGCAGTACTTC.

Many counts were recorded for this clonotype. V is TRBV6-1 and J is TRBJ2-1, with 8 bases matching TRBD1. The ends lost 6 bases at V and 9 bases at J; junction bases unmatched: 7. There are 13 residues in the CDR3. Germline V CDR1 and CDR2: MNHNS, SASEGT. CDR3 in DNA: TGTGCCAGCAGCCCGACAGGGGCACGTGAGCAGTTCTTC. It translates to CASSPTGAREQFF.

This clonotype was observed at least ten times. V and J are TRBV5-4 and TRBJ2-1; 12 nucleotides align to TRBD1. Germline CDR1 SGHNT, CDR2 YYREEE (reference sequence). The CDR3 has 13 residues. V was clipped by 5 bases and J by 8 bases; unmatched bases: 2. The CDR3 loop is CASRGTGGDEQFF. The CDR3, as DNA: TGTGCCAGCAGGGGGACAGGGGGCGATGAGCAGTTCTTC. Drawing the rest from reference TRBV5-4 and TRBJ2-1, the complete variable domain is ETGVTQSPTHLIKTRGQQVTLRCSSQSGHNTVSWYQQALGQGPQFIFQYYREEENGRGNFPPRFSGLQFPNYSSELNVNALELDDSALYLCASRGTGGDEQFFGPGTRLTVL.

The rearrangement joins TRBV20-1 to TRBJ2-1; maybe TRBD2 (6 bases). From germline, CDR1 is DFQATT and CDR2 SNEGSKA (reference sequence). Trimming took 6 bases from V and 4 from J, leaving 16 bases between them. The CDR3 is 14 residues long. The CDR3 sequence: CSATGTGGYNEQFF. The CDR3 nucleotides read TGCAGTGCAACCGGGACTGGAGGATACAATGAGCAGTTCTTC.